This T cell receptor beta chain was documented in a study of T cells in localized non-small cell lung cancer. Study outcomes and limitations: Highest T cell clonality was seen in uninvolved adjacent lung, surpassing that measured in tumor.

Assay used: immunoSEQ multiplex PCR; TCRdb lists only in-frame clones, some missing. The sample consists of about 74,000 clones, 84% of them appearing once. As regards this clone: The antigen remains unidentified.

There are 15 residues in the CDR3. This TCR was recovered from a female donor aged 60 or older with stage I lung adenocarcinoma. The chain couples TRBV21-1 to TRBJ2-1; the table calls TRBD1, which could not be checked here. TRBV21-1 has pseudogene status. This material consisted of peripheral blood, taken before any cancer treatment. In nucleotides, the CDR3 is TGTGCCAGCAGCAAATCCAGGGGGCGTGCGAATGAGCAGTTCTTC. Protein product: CASSKSRGRANEQFF.